The rows below give T cell receptor beta chains drawn from one sample of a study of T cell changes during pregnancy in multiple sclerosis. This table comes from immunoSEQ multiplex PCR, and its TCRdb copy is limited to in-frame clones, with some not included. This sample yields more than 65,000 clones, of which roughly 90% are seen a single time; over 7.5% belongs to the top ten. The specimen comprised peripheral blood, sampled after pregnancy. The receptors shown here come from a female donor in good health, enrolled as a control in a pregnancy study. CDR3s include the opening cysteine and the closing phenylalanine or tryptophan. The D gene is left open where the match is weak. Clone size is not always given. Where it is, it says once, few, many or a class for expanded clones.

.,TRBV14,TRBJ1-4,.,CASRPQGRLFF,TGTGCCAGCAGGCCTCAGGGTCGACTGTTTTTT
.,TRBV5-1,TRBJ2-5,TRBD1,CASSFGQGQETQYF,TGCGCCAGCAGCTTTGGACAGGGCCAAGAGACCCAGTACTTC
once,TRBV11-3,TRBJ1-2,.,CASSRSWGDGYTF,TGTGCCAGCAGCCGATCGTGGGGCGATGGCTACACCTTC
.,TRBV28,TRBJ2-1,TRBD2,CASSVSGGGGNEQFF,TGTGCCAGCAGTGTAAGCGGGGGTGGTGGGAATGAGCAGTTCTTC
.,TRBV13,TRBJ1-6,TRBD1,CASSKQGRGSHSPLHF,TGTGCCAGCAGCAAACAGGGGCGGGGATCACATTCACCCCTCCACTTT
.,TRBV5-1,TRBJ2-7,TRBD2,CASGLAGGGYEQYF,TGCGCCAGCGGCTTAGCGGGAGGAGGCTACGAGCAGTACTTC
.,TRBV25-1,TRBJ1-1,TRBD1,CASSEYRGQHTEAFF,TGTGCCAGCAGTGAATATAGGGGACAGCACACTGAAGCTTTCTTT
.,TRBV29-1,TRBJ2-6,.,CSVEGTASGANVLTF,TGCAGCGTTGAAGGGACAGCGTCTGGGGCCAACGTCCTGACTTTC
.,TRBV9,TRBJ2-1,.,CASSADPGLLRYNEQFF,TGTGCCAGCAGCGCCGACCCTGGACTGCTCCGGTACAATGAGCAGTTCTTC
.,TRBV10-3,TRBJ2-1,.,CAISEGALDNEQFF,TGTGCCATCAGTGAGGGGGCTCTAGACAATGAGCAGTTCTTC
.,TRBV2,TRBJ2-2,TRBD2,CASMGRANTGELFF,TGTGCCAGCATGGGGAGGGCGAACACCGGGGAGCTGTTTTTT
.,TRBV27,TRBJ1-1,.,CASSLYSGYTEAFF,TGTGCCAGCAGTCTGTACAGCGGGTACACTGAAGCTTTCTTT
.,TRBV2,TRBJ2-5,TRBD2,CASSEGLAGGQETQYF,TGTGCCAGCAGTGAAGGACTAGCGGGGGGGCAAGAGACCCAGTACTTC
.,TRBV19,TRBJ1-1,TRBD1,CASSPGTGWAFF,TGTGCCAGTAGTCCAGGGACAGGGTGGGCTTTCTTT
many,TRBV7-9,TRBJ1-5,.,CASSLVGGSSNQPQHF,TGTGCCAGCAGCTTAGTTGGAGGGAGCAGCAATCAGCCCCAGCATTTT
.,TRBV10-3,TRBJ2-7,.,CAISVIQGEQYF,TGTGCCATCAGTGTAATACAGGGAGAGCAGTACTTC
.,TRBV27,TRBJ2-5,TRBD1,CASSLQGVGETQYF,TGTGCCAGCAGTTTACAGGGGGTAGGGGAGACCCAGTACTTC
.,TRBV9,TRBJ2-3,.,CASSPAGAYTDTQYF,TGTGCCAGCAGCCCCGCGGGGGCGTACACAGATACGCAGTATTTT
.,TRBV9,TRBJ2-5,.,CASSVGPAGPETQYF,TGTGCCAGCAGCGTAGGTCCGGCGGGGCCAGAGACCCAGTACTTC
few,TRBV7-9,TRBJ2-1,.,CASSLSLSIDEQFF,TGTGCCAGCAGCTTATCTCTGAGTATCGATGAGCAGTTCTTC
.,TRBV5-1,TRBJ1-5,.,CASSLVGASNQPQHF,TGCGCCAGCAGCTTGGTAGGGGCAAGCAATCAGCCCCAGCATTTT
.,TRBV7-9,TRBJ2-7,TRBD1,CASSLEGGGQYF,TGTGCCAGCAGCTTAGAAGGGGGCGGGCAGTACTTC
.,TRBV7-2,TRBJ1-2,.,CASSLAPRTYGYTF,TGTGCCAGCAGCTTAGCGCCCAGAACCTATGGCTACACCTTC
once,TRBV27,TRBJ2-7,.,CASSGTGGVYEQYF,TGTGCCAGCAGTGGTACAGGGGGGGTCTACGAGCAGTACTTC
.,TRBV6-5,TRBJ2-7,TRBD2,CATAEAGGSYEQYF,TGTGCCACCGCAGAAGCGGGGGGAAGCTACGAGCAGTACTTC
.,TRBV6-4,TRBJ2-1,TRBD2,CASSGLAGSGEQFF,TGTGCCAGCAGCGGACTAGCGGGATCAGGTGAGCAGTTCTTC
.,TRBV25-1,TRBJ1-3,.,CASTRGNTIYF,TGTGCCAGCACGCGTGGAAACACCATATATTTT
.,TRBV25-1,TRBJ2-7,TRBD1,CASSKGQGATYEQYF,TGTGCCAGCAGTAAAGGACAGGGGGCGACCTACGAGCAGTACTTC
.,TRBV12-5,TRBJ2-5,TRBD2,CASGPPGGGVQETQYF,TGTGCTAGTGGTCCACCGGGTGGGGGGGTACAAGAGACCCAGTACTTC
once,TRBV11-3,TRBJ2-6,.,CASSAGSGANVLTF,TGTGCCAGCAGCGCAGGGTCCGGGGCCAACGTCCTGACTTTC
.,TRBV11-2,TRBJ2-7,TRBD2,CASSLDGGDYEQYF,TGTGCCAGCAGCTTAGACGGGGGGGACTACGAGCAGTACTTC
.,TRBV7-2,TRBJ2-5,TRBD2,CASSPREAQYF,TGTGCCAGCAGCCCCCGGGAGGCCCAGTACTTC
once,TRBV10-2,TRBJ2-7,TRBD1,CASSVGTVHEQYF,TGCGCCAGCAGTGTAGGGACAGTCCACGAGCAGTACTTC
.,TRBV7-9,TRBJ2-1,.,CASSSFLGQKYNEQFF,TGTGCCAGCAGCTCCTTCCTTGGACAGAAATACAATGAGCAGTTCTTC
.,TRBV7-7,TRBJ2-5,TRBD1,CASSSDRGRQYF,TGTGCTAGCAGCTCAGACAGGGGCCGGCAGTACTTC
.,TRBV11-2,TRBJ1-1,TRBD1,CASSLDLTGVTEAFF,TGTGCCAGCAGCTTAGACCTGACAGGGGTTACTGAAGCTTTCTTT
.,TRBV6-5,TRBJ1-2,TRBD1,CASSYRAGGANYGYTF,TGTGCCAGCAGTTACAGGGCAGGGGGTGCTAACTATGGCTACACCTTC